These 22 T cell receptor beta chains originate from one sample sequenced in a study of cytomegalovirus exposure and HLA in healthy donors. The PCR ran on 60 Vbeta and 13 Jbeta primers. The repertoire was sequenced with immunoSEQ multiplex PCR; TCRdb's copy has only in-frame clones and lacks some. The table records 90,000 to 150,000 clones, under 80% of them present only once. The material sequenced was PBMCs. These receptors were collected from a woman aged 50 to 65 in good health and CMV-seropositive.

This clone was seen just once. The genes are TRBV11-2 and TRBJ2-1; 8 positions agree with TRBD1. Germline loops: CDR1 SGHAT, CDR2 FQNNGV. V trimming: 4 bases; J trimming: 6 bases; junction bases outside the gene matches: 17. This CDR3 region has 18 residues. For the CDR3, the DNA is TGTGCCAGCAGCTCTAGTTGGACAGGGTTAGGGGTAAGCAATGAGCAGTTCTTC. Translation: CASSSSWTGLGVSNEQFF.

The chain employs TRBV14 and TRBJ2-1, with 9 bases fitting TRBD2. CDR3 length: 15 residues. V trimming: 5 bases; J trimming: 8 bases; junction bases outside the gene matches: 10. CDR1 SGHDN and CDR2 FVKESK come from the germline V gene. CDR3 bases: TGTGCCAGCAGCGGGCGTAGCGGGAGCGTGGATGAGCAGTTCTTC. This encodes CASSGRSGSVDEQFF.

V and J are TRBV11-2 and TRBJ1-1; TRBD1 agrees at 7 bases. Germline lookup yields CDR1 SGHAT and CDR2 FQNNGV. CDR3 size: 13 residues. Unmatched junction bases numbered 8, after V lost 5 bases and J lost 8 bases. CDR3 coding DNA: TGTGCCAGCAGCCAGGGACAGATGGTAGAAGCTTTCTTT. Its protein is CASSQGQMVEAFF.

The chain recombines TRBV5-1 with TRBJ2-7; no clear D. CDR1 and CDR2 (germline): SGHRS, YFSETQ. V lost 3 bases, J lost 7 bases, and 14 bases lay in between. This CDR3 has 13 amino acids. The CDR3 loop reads CASSSLPPGEQYF. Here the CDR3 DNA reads TGCGCCAGCAGCTCTTTACCCCCCGGGGAGCAGTACTTC.

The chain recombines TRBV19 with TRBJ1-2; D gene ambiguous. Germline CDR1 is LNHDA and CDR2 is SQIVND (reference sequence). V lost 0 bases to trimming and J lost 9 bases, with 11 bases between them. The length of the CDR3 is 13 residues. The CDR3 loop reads CASSIDRGPSYTF. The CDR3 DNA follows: TGTGCCAGTAGTATAGATCGGGGTCCAAGCTACACCTTC.

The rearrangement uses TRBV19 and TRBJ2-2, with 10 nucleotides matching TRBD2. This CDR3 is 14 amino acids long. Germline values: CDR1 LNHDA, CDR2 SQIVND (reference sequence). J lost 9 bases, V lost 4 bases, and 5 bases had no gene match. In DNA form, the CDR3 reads TGTGCCAGTAGTAGTCTAGCGGGGGCGTGGGAGCTGTTTTTT. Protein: CASSSLAGAWELFF. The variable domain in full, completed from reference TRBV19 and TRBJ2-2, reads DGGITQSPKYLFRKEGQNVTLSCEQNLNHDAMYWYRQDPGQGLRLIYYSQIVNDFQKGDIAEGYSVSREKKESFPLTVTSAQKNPTAFYLCASSSLAGAWELFFGEGSRLTVL.

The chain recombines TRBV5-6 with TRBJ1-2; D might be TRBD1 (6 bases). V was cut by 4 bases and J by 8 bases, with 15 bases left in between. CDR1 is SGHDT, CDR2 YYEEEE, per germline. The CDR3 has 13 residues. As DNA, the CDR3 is TGTGCCAGCAGCCCTACAGGGATCGAGGGCTACACCTTC. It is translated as CASSPTGIEGYTF.

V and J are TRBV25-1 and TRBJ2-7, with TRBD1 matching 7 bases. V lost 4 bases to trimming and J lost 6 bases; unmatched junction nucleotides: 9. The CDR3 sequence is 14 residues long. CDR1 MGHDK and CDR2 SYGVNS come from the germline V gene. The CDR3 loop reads CASSALDRVGEQYF. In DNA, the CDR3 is TGTGCCAGCAGTGCCTTAGACAGGGTGGGCGAGCAGTACTTC.

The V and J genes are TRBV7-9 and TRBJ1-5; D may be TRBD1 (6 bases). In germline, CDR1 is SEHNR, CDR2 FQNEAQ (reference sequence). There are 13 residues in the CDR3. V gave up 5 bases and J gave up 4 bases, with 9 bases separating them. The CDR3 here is CASSPQGNQPQHF. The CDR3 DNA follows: TGTGCCAGCAGCCCACAGGGAAATCAGCCCCAGCATTTT. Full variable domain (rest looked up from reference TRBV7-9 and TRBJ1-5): DTGVSQNPRHKITKRGQNVTFRCDPISEHNRLYWYRQTLGQGPEFLTYFQNEAQLEKSRLLSDRFSAERPKGSFSTLEIQRTEQGDSAMYLCASSPQGNQPQHFGDGTRLSIL.

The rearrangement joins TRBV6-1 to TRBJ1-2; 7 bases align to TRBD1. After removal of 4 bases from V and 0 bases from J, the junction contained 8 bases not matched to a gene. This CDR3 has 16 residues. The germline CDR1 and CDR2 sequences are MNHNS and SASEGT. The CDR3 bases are TGTGCCAGCAGTGCCCGCCGGGACAGAGCTAACTATGGCTACACCTTC. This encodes CASSARRDRANYGYTF.

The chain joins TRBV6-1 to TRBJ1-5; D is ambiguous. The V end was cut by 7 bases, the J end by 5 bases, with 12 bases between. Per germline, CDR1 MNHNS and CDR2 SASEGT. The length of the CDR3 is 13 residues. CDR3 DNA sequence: TGTGCCAGCACGGACGGACTCTATCAGCCCCAGCATTTT. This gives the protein CASTDGLYQPQHF.

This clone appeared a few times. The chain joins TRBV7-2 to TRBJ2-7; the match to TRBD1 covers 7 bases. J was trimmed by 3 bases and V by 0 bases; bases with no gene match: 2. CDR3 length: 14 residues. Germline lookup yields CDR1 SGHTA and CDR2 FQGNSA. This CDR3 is CASSLAGQDYEQYF. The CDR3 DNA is TGTGCCAGCAGCTTAGCAGGACAGGACTACGAGCAGTACTTC.

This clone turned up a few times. Written as DNA, the CDR3 is TGCGCCAGCAGTCAACCCGAACAGGGGGTATATGGCTACACCTTC. This sequence encodes CASSQPEQGVYGYTF. The rearrangement joins TRBV23-1 to TRBJ1-2; 8 positions match TRBD1. TRBV23-1 is noted as an ORF with a role that remains uncertain. V trimming: 2 bases; J trimming: 5 bases; junction bases outside the gene matches: 7. CDR3 length: 15 residues.

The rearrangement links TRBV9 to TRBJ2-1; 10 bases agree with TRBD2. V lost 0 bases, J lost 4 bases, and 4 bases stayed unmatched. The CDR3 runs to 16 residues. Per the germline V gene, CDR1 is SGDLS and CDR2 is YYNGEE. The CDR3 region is CASSVAASGSYNEQFF. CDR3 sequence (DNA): TGTGCCAGCAGCGTAGCGGCTAGCGGGAGTTACAATGAGCAGTTCTTC. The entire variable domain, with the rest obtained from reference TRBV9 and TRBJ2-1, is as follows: DSGVTQTPKHLITATGQRVTLRCSPRSGDLSVYWYQQSLDQGLQFLIQYYNGEERAKGNILERFSAQQFPDLHSELNLSSLELGDSALYFCASSVAASGSYNEQFFGPGTRLTVL.

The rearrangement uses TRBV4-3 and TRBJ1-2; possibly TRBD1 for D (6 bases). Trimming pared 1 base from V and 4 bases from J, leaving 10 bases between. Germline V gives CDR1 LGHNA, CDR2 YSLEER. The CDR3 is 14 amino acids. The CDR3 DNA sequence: TGCGCCAGCAGCCAAGGAAGGGGGGGCTATGGCTACACCTTC. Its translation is CASSQGRGGYGYTF.

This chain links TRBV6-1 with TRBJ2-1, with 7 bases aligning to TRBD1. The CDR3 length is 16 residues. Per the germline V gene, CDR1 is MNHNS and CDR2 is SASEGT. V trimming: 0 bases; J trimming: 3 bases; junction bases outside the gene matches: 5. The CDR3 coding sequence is TGTGCCAGCAGTGAAGCTGGGACAGCAGTCTACAATGAGCAGTTCTTC. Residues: CASSEAGTAVYNEQFF.

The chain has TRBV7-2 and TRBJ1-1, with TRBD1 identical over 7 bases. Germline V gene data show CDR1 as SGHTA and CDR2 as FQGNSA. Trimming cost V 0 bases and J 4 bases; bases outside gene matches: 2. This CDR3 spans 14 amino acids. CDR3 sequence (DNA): TGTGCCAGCAGCTTAGCAGGGGGCGTCACTGAAGCTTTCTTT. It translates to CASSLAGGVTEAFF.

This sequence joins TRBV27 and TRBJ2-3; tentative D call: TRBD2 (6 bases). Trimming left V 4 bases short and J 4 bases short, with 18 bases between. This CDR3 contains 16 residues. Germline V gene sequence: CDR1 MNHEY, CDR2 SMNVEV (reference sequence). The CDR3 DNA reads TGTGCCAGCAGTTCCCCGGCGGAGGGCGTCTCAGATACGCAGTATTTT. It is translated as CASSSPAEGVSDTQYF.

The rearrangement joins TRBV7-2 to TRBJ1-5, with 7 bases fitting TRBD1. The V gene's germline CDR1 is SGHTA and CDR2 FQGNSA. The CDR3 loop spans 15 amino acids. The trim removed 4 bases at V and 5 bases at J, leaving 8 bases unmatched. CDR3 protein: CASSSTGTKDQPQHF. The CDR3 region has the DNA TGTGCCAGCAGCTCGACAGGGACCAAGGATCAGCCCCAGCATTTT.

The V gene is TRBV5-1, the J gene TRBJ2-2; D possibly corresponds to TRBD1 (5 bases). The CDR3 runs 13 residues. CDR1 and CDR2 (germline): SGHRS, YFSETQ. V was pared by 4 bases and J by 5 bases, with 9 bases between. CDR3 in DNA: TGCGCCAGCAGCGCCGGACAAACCGGGGAGCTGTTTTTT. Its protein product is CASSAGQTGELFF.

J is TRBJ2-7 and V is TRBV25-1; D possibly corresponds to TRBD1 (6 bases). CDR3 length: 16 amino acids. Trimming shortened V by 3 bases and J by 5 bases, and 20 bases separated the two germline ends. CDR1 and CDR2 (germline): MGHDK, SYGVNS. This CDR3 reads CASSDTLESDRHEQYF. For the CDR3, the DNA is TGTGCCAGCAGTGACACCCTCGAGTCGGACAGACACGAGCAGTACTTC.

The CDR3 nucleotides read TGCGCCAGCAGCTTGTTAAGCGGGAGGCCTAGCGATGAGCAGTTCTTC. Its protein product is CASSLLSGRPSDEQFF. The V and J genes are TRBV5-1 and TRBJ2-1; 9 bases align to TRBD2. CDR3 length: 16 amino acids. Germline values: CDR1 SGHRS, CDR2 YFSETQ. Trimming removed 1 base from V and 8 bases from J; junction bases left unmatched: 10.